The clone carrying this T cell receptor beta chain qualifies as medium-sized. Its antigen is as yet unknown. The data were produced by immunoSEQ multiplex PCR, yet TCRdb's version contains in-frame clones alone and is incomplete. The table includes roughly 80,000 clones, 88% detected once. This record belongs to a study of T cell responses to AZD1222 COVID-19 vaccine. The study's findings and limits: The donors showed a predominance of white British ancestry and of females, with possible underestimation of clonal diversity. Compared with day 0, the breadth and depth of the Spike-specific TCR repertoire rose significantly after two doses of AZD1222. Epitopes outside B.1.351 and B.1.1.7 mutated regions reportedly drew nearly half of spike TCRs. CD4 TCRs associated with vaccination spanned spike, dominating at 160-218 and 743-854.

This CDR3 region has 13 residues. V lost 3 bases, J lost 1 base, and 7 bases lay in between. Germline V CDR1 and CDR2: MNHEY, SMNVEV (reference sequence). The source material was peripheral blood, sampled on day 0 of MenACWY control vaccination. The rearrangement uses TRBV27 and TRBJ2-7; tentative D call: TRBD1 (6 bases). This TCR was recovered from an adult in good health. In DNA, the CDR3 is TGTGCCAGCAGTTTTCAGGGGTCCTACGAGCAGTACTTC. It is translated as CASSFQGSYEQYF.